These 21 T cell receptor beta chains were all obtained from the same sample, sequenced in a study of blood T cell repertoires in COVID-19 (dated by TCRdb to 2018 to 2020). The protocol used for the library was the immunoSEQ multiplex PCR assay. Here the immuneACCESS table is served through TCRdb, limited to in-frame sequences with V and J called. Missing clones are a known gap in these copies; in checked studies unresolved V genes cover under half, and the rest lacks a known reason. Within this sample are more than 85,000 clones, with 70% to 85% of them counted one time only. The ten largest account for roughly 10% of the sample. The sequenced material came from peripheral blood. Receptors were obtained from a man aged 60-69 years with active or convalescent COVID-19.

The chain combines TRBV5-4 with TRBJ1-2; D remains ambiguous. V dropped 4 bases and J dropped 0 bases, with 7 bases sitting between them. Germline loops: CDR1 SGHNT, CDR2 YYREEE (reference sequence). This CDR3 is 13 amino acids long. The CDR3 DNA is TGTGCCAGCAGCGAGAGGGCTAACTATGGCTACACCTTC. Amino acids: CASSERANYGYTF. Filled out from reference TRBV5-4 and TRBJ1-2, the complete variable domain reads ETGVTQSPTHLIKTRGQQVTLRCSSQSGHNTVSWYQQALGQGPQFIFQYYREEENGRGNFPPRFSGLQFPNYSSELNVNALELDDSALYLCASSERANYGYTFGSGTRLTVV.

J is TRBJ2-7 and V is TRBV6-6, with 8 bases lining up with TRBD2. This CDR3 spans 14 amino acids. V shed 4 bases and J 2 bases; nucleotides not matched to a gene: 4. Germline-derived CDR1 and CDR2 are MNHNY and SVGAGI (reference sequence). CDR3 protein: CASSFTGGTYEQYF. CDR3 DNA sequence: TGTGCCAGCAGTTTTACGGGAGGGACCTACGAGCAGTACTTC.

J is TRBJ1-2 and V is TRBV7-2, with D maybe TRBD1 (5 bases). The V gene lost 4 bases and the J gene lost 5 bases, with 8 bases spanning the gap. The CDR3 sequence is 12 residues long. The germline V gene encodes CDR1 SGHTA and CDR2 FQGNSA. The CDR3: CASSSQGYGYTF. In DNA form, the CDR3 reads TGTGCCAGCAGCTCGCAGGGTTATGGCTACACCTTC. The full variable domain, completed using reference TRBV7-2 and TRBJ1-2, is GAGVSQSPSNKVTEKGKDVELRCDPISGHTALYWYRQSLGQGLEFLIYFQGNSAPDKSGLPSDRFSAERTGGSVSTLTIQRTQQEDSAVYLCASSSQGYGYTFGSGTRLTVV.

The rearrangement uses TRBV6-5 and TRBJ2-2; a possible D gene is TRBD2 (5 bases). Trimming shortened V by 0 bases and J by 5 bases, and 10 bases separated the two germline ends. In germline, CDR1 is MNHEY, CDR2 SVGAGI. The CDR3 spans 15 residues. The CDR3 DNA is TGTGCCAGCAGTTACTCGAGGGTCCTAACCGGGGAGCTGTTTTTT. Protein product: CASSYSRVLTGELFF.

The J gene is TRBJ1-3, the V gene TRBV4-3; D uncertain. V gave up 0 bases and J gave up 2 bases, with 14 bases separating them. Per the germline V gene, CDR1 is LGHNA and CDR2 is YSLEER. The CDR3 is made up of 17 amino acids. The CDR3 region is CASSQEFARGTGNTIYF. In DNA, the CDR3 is TGCGCCAGCAGCCAAGAATTTGCCCGCGGGACTGGAAACACCATATATTTT.

This rearrangement joins TRBV11-2 to TRBJ1-1; tentative D call: TRBD1 (6 bases). The germline V gene encodes CDR1 SGHAT and CDR2 FQNNGV. The CDR3 extends over 15 amino acids. V was trimmed by 4 bases and J by 0 bases, leaving 12 bases between them. The CDR3 nucleotides are TGTGCCAGCAGCTCCGCTGGGGGCTTGAACACTGAAGCTTTCTTT. It yields the protein CASSSAGGLNTEAFF. The variable domain in full, with the rest retrieved from reference TRBV11-2 and TRBJ1-1, is EAGVAQSPRYKIIEKRQSVAFWCNPISGHATLYWYQQILGQGPKLLIQFQNNGVVDDSQLPKDRFSAERLKGVDSTLKIQPAKLEDSAVYLCASSSAGGLNTEAFFGQGTRLTVV.

This rearrangement joins TRBV7-2 to TRBJ2-7; TRBD1 matches 12 bases. Trimming removed 5 bases from V and 3 bases from J; junction bases left unmatched: 8. Germline values: CDR1 SGHTA, CDR2 FQGNSA. This CDR3 contains 16 residues. Here the CDR3 DNA reads TGTGCCAGCAGCATCCACGGGACAGGGGGCATCTACGAGCAGTACGTC. Protein product: CASSIHGTGGIYEQYV.

In nucleotides, the CDR3 is TGTGCCAGCAGCGTCTTGGGGCAGCCGGGCACTGAAGCTTTCTTT. Its translation is CASSVLGQPGTEAFF. This chain connects TRBV9 to TRBJ1-1; a possible D gene is TRBD1 (5 bases). The germline gives CDR1 SGDLS, CDR2 YYNGEE. Trimming pared 2 bases from V and 4 bases from J, leaving 15 bases between. CDR3 length: 15 amino acids.

The chain is built from TRBV6-2 or TRBV6-3 and TRBJ2-1; 10 bases line up with TRBD1. The CDR3 has 14 residues. Per the germline V gene, CDR1 is MNHEY and CDR2 is SVGEGT. V trimming: 6 bases; J trimming: 8 bases; junction bases outside the gene matches: 7. In DNA, the CDR3 is TGTGCCAGCAGCCGACAGGGGGCACGGGATGAGCAGTTCTTC. Protein sequence: CASSRQGARDEQFF.

The chain joins TRBV7-2 to TRBJ2-1; the match to TRBD2 covers 8 bases. Germline-derived CDR1 and CDR2 are SGHTA and FQGNSA. The J segment lost 1 base and the V segment lost 6 bases, leaving 5 bases of the junction unmatched. The length of the CDR3 is 15 residues. The CDR3 is CASRGTRGSYNEQFF. The CDR3 nucleotides read TGTGCCAGCAGGGGGACTAGGGGTTCCTACAATGAGCAGTTCTTC.

This clone was detected only once. The J gene is TRBJ2-7, the V gene TRBV5-1, with D possibly TRBD1 on 6 matching bases. The V end lost 5 bases, the J end lost 3 bases, and 18 bases lay between the germline ends. The CDR3 covers 15 residues. In germline, CDR1 is SGHRS, CDR2 YFSETQ. The CDR3, as DNA: TGCGCCAGCAGTCATCCCCGGGACACCTACTACGAGCAGTACTTC. It specifies CASSHPRDTYYEQYF.

This chain connects TRBV3-1 (or the pseudogene TRBV3-2) to TRBJ2-7, with D possibly matching TRBD1 (6 bases). This CDR3 is 13 amino acids long. Germline CDR1 LGHDT, CDR2 YNNKEL (reference sequence). Trimming left V 9 bases short and J 2 bases short, with 14 bases between. The DNA of the CDR3 is TGTGCCAGTTCGAGAGGACAGACCTACGAGCAGTACTTC. It yields the protein CASSRGQTYEQYF.

The chain combines TRBV19 with TRBJ1-6; D call uncertain. CDR3 length equals 15 residues. The V gene's germline CDR1 is LNHDA and CDR2 SQIVND (reference sequence). Between the trimmed V and J ends, which lost 6 bases and 9 bases, there was a span of 18 bases. CDR3 coding DNA: TGTGCCAGTAGGGGAGACGGCTTCGATGGTTCACCCCTCCACTTT. Protein: CASRGDGFDGSPLHF.

V is TRBV27 and J is TRBJ1-1, with 9 bases lining up with TRBD1. The CDR3 runs to 14 residues. The V and J ends lost 6 bases and 5 bases, in that order; junction bases with no gene match: 7. Germline V gives CDR1 MNHEY, CDR2 SMNVEV (reference sequence). CDR3 coding DNA: TGTGCCAGCAGAACAGGGGGCGCTTGGACTGAAGCTTTCTTT. Its translation is CASRTGGAWTEAFF.

This chain connects TRBV19 to TRBJ1-3; D uncertain. The CDR3 length is 16 residues. The germline V and J ends were trimmed by 6 bases and 4 bases, with 19 bases remaining between them. Germline loops: CDR1 LNHDA, CDR2 SQIVND (reference sequence). CDR3 DNA sequence: TGTGCCAGTAGCCTAGGGTGGAGGGTCTCCGGAAACACCATATATTTT. This sequence encodes CASSLGWRVSGNTIYF.

This clone has only one observation. This chain uses TRBV11-2 with TRBJ2-4; D is possibly TRBD2 (5 bases). The V end was cut by 5 bases, the J end by 0 bases, with 11 bases between. The CDR3 runs 15 residues. Germline CDR1 is SGHAT and CDR2 is FQNNGV. CDR3 residues: CASSKLAIAKNIQYF. As DNA, the CDR3 is TGTGCCAGCAGCAAGCTAGCCATAGCCAAAAACATTCAGTACTTC. Combining the CDR3 with reference TRBV11-2 and TRBJ2-4 gives the whole variable domain EAGVAQSPRYKIIEKRQSVAFWCNPISGHATLYWYQQILGQGPKLLIQFQNNGVVDDSQLPKDRFSAERLKGVDSTLKIQPAKLEDSAVYLCASSKLAIAKNIQYFGAGTRLSVL.

The J gene is TRBJ1-5, the V gene TRBV30, with D possibly matching TRBD1 (5 bases). V was pared by 2 bases and J by 3 bases, with 8 bases between. The CDR3 runs 13 residues. CDR1 and CDR2 (germline): GTSNPN, SVGIG (reference sequence). The CDR3, as DNA: TGTGCCTGGAGTCGACAGTTCAATCAGCCCCAGCATTTT. Translation gives CAWSRQFNQPQHF.

V and J are TRBV19 and TRBJ2-1; 12 bases map to TRBD2. Per the germline V gene, CDR1 is LNHDA and CDR2 is SQIVND (reference sequence). With 1 base clipped from V and 0 bases from J, the junction kept 7 bases outside the gene matches. This CDR3 contains 19 residues. The CDR3 region is CASSIGLAGGGSSYNEQFF. Here the CDR3 DNA reads TGTGCCAGTAGTATAGGCCTAGCGGGAGGGGGTAGCTCCTACAATGAGCAGTTCTTC. Full variable domain (missing parts from reference TRBV19 and TRBJ2-1): DGGITQSPKYLFRKEGQNVTLSCEQNLNHDAMYWYRQDPGQGLRLIYYSQIVNDFQKGDIAEGYSVSREKKESFPLTVTSAQKNPTAFYLCASSIGLAGGGSSYNEQFFGPGTRLTVL.

The J gene is TRBJ1-1, the V gene TRBV6-5, with a weak D call TRBD1 (6 bases). The CDR3 runs to 15 residues. Trimming stripped 6 bases from V and 5 bases from J, with 19 bases between. In germline, CDR1 is MNHEY, CDR2 SVGAGI. The CDR3 protein is CASSSWGGRKTEAFF. CDR3 bases: TGTGCCAGCAGCTCTTGGGGGGGGCGAAAAACTGAAGCTTTCTTT.

The chain has TRBV13 and TRBJ1-1; D may be TRBD1 (5 bases). Germline V gives CDR1 PRHDT, CDR2 FYEKMQ (reference sequence). Trimming took off 2 bases at V and 4 bases at J, with 8 bases between the two ends. This CDR3 has 13 amino acids. The CDR3, as DNA: TGTGCCAGCAGCTTATTGCAGGGCACTGAAGCTTTCTTT. Translated: CASSLLQGTEAFF.

This clone showed up just a few times. The chain joins TRBV7-9 to TRBJ1-1; D is ambiguous. Between the trimmed V and J ends, which lost 2 bases and 2 bases, there was a span of 9 bases. CDR3 length: 14 amino acids. Per germline, CDR1 SEHNR and CDR2 FQNEAQ (reference sequence). CDR3 sequence (DNA): TGTGCCAGCAGCTTAAGCTGGTCTAACACTGAAGCTTTCTTT. Protein sequence: CASSLSWSNTEAFF.